These 18 T cell receptor beta chains were sequenced from one sample in a study of PD-L1 blockade in urothelial cancer. This table comes from immunoSEQ multiplex PCR, and its TCRdb copy is limited to in-frame clones, with some not included. The sample holds 30,000 to 40,000 clones, 80% to 90% seen once. Here the sequenced sample was PBMCs, taken around atezolizumab (anti-PD-L1) treatment. Source of these receptors: a man in his sixties with urothelial cancer.

The chain carries TRBV6-5 and TRBJ2-7, with 7 bases lining up with TRBD2. Germline V gene sequence: CDR1 MNHEY, CDR2 SVGAGI. The CDR3 covers 14 residues. Trimming cost V 5 bases and J 11 bases; bases outside gene matches: 15. The CDR3 DNA is TGTGCCAGCAGTAGCGGGGATCACATGGATGAAAAGTACTTC. Translating it yields CASSSGDHMDEKYF.

The chain is built from TRBV18 and TRBJ1-1; D is perhaps TRBD1 (6 bases). The germline V gene encodes CDR1 KGHSH and CDR2 LQKENI. This CDR3 spans 15 amino acids. The V end was cut by 3 bases, the J end by 1 base, with 12 bases between. CDR3 protein: CASSPPGHQNTEAFF. For the CDR3, the DNA is TGTGCCAGCTCACCGCCGGGACATCAGAACACTGAAGCTTTCTTT.

The table lists this clone with a few counts. CDR3 protein: CAWRRAGPGAQYF. The CDR3, as DNA: TGTGCCTGGAGACGAGCGGGGCCAGGGGCCCAGTACTTC. V gene TRBV30 combines with J gene TRBJ2-5; D perhaps matches TRBD2 (7 bases). Germline CDR1 reads GTSNPN; CDR2 reads SVGIG (reference sequence). The CDR3 totals 13 residues. Trimming pared 3 bases from V and 9 bases from J, leaving 17 bases between.

V and J are TRBV6-5 and TRBJ2-1; weak D call: TRBD2 (6 bases). CDR1 and CDR2 from the germline V gene are MNHEY and SVGAGI. V was clipped by 2 bases and J by 4 bases, with 12 bases between them. The CDR3 has 15 residues. The CDR3 DNA reads as TGTGCCAGCAGTTACGAAGGAGGGAGATACAATGAGCAGTTCTTC. It translates to CASSYEGGRYNEQFF.

This clone was seen a single time. This rearrangement joins TRBV10-3 to TRBJ2-7; 8 bases line up with TRBD1. CDR1 is ENHRY and CDR2 is SYGVKD in the germline V gene. The length of the CDR3 is 15 residues. Unmatched junction bases numbered 12, after V lost 7 bases and J lost 4 bases. CDR3 in amino acids: CAITNPQQGAYEQYF. For the CDR3, the DNA is TGTGCCATCACTAACCCCCAGCAGGGGGCTTACGAGCAGTACTTC.

V and J are TRBV27 and TRBJ2-6; D gene unclear. Germline V gives CDR1 MNHEY, CDR2 SMNVEV (reference sequence). The CDR3 contains 15 residues. V was cut by 0 bases and J by 4 bases, with 7 bases left in between. CDR3 sequence reads: CASSLSVAGANVLTF. In DNA form, the CDR3 reads TGTGCCAGCAGTTTATCGGTGGCCGGGGCCAACGTCCTGACTTTC.

The V gene is TRBV6-5, the J gene TRBJ1-2; TRBD1 is a possible D gene (6 bases). Germline V gene data show CDR1 as MNHEY and CDR2 as SVGAGI. CDR3 length: 13 residues. The V gene lost 0 bases and the J gene lost 7 bases, with 9 bases spanning the gap. The CDR3 loop is CASSYSGATGYTF. DNA for the CDR3: TGTGCCAGCAGTTACTCGGGGGCCACTGGCTACACCTTC.

The chain recombines TRBV6-6 with TRBJ1-1, with TRBD1 matching 8 bases. CDR3 size: 13 residues. V lost 7 bases, J lost 4 bases, and 5 bases stayed unmatched. Germline assignment: CDR1 MNHNY and CDR2 SVGAGI (reference sequence). For the CDR3, the DNA is TGTGCCAGCACCCGACAGGGGAGCACTGAAGCTTTCTTT. Its translation is CASTRQGSTEAFF.

V gene TRBV11-2 combines with J gene TRBJ2-6; the D gene is possibly TRBD2 (6 bases). Trimming shortened V by 5 bases and J by 4 bases, and 12 bases separated the two germline ends. Germline V gene sequence: CDR1 SGHAT, CDR2 FQNNGV. CDR3 size: 15 residues. The CDR3 coding sequence is TGTGCCAGCAGCCCCAGCGGGTTGGGGGCCAACGTCCTGACTTTC. It translates to CASSPSGLGANVLTF.

The rearrangement links TRBV4-2 to TRBJ2-7; no clear D gene. CDR1 and CDR2 from the germline V gene are LGHNA and YNFKEQ. The V gene lost 3 bases and the J gene lost 1 base, with 13 bases spanning the gap. The length of the CDR3 is 15 residues. CDR3 residues: CASSHAPGSSYEQYF. The CDR3 coding sequence is TGTGCCAGCAGCCACGCACCAGGAAGTTCCTACGAGCAGTACTTC.

The rearrangement uses TRBV13 and TRBJ2-1, with 10 bases that match TRBD2. Germline CDR1 and CDR2: PRHDT and FYEKMQ (reference sequence). The V and J ends lost 0 bases and 5 bases, in that order; junction bases with no gene match: 10. CDR3 length equals 18 residues. CDR3 nucleotide sequence: TGTGCCAGCAGCTTAGGGGGTATGAGCGGGGGGGCCAACAATGAGCAGTTCTTC. Encoded protein: CASSLGGMSGGANNEQFF.

V and J are TRBV11-3 and TRBJ2-5, with D possibly matching TRBD2 (5 bases). Between the trimmed V and J ends, which lost 0 bases and 8 bases, there was a span of 13 bases. CDR3 length: 14 amino acids. CDR1 is SGHNT and CDR2 is YENEEA in the germline V gene. CDR3 sequence (DNA): TGTGCCAGCAGCTTAGAAATGGGAGACGTAACCCAGTACTTC. This sequence encodes CASSLEMGDVTQYF.

The chain recombines TRBV29-1 with TRBJ2-3; 12 positions match TRBD2. V was pared by 7 bases and J by 4 bases, with 6 bases of the junction left unmatched. In germline, CDR1 is SQVTM, CDR2 ANQGSEA. CDR3 length: 14 amino acids. CDR3 in amino acids: CSGGLAGIADTQYF. As DNA, the CDR3 is TGCAGCGGCGGACTAGCGGGAATTGCAGATACGCAGTATTTT.

CDR3 amino acids: CASSVGRAGTGELFF. The CDR3 bases are TGTGCCAGCAGCGTAGGCCGGGCAGGGACCGGGGAGCTGTTTTTT. The V call is TRBV9, the J call TRBJ2-2, with D perhaps TRBD1 (5 bases). With 0 bases removed from V and 5 bases from J, the gap between germline ends came to 11 bases. This CDR3 has 15 amino acids. CDR1 is SGDLS and CDR2 is YYNGEE in the germline V gene. Using reference TRBV9 and TRBJ2-2 for the parts outside the CDR3, the full variable domain is DSGVTQTPKHLITATGQRVTLRCSPRSGDLSVYWYQQSLDQGLQFLIQYYNGEERAKGNILERFSAQQFPDLHSELNLSSLELGDSALYFCASSVGRAGTGELFFGEGSRLTVL.

V usage is TRBV6-4 and J usage is TRBJ2-2; no clear D. Germline loops: CDR1 MRHNA, CDR2 SNTAGT. This CDR3 spans 12 amino acids. The V gene lost 5 bases and the J gene lost 4 bases, with 5 bases spanning the gap. Written as DNA, the CDR3 is TGTGCCAGCAGTTCAGGCACCGGGGAGCTGTTTTTT. Protein: CASSSGTGELFF.

V usage is TRBV4-1 and J usage is TRBJ1-2, with 9 positions matching TRBD1. V lost 4 bases, J lost 7 bases, and 10 bases stayed unmatched. CDR3 length equals 15 residues. Per the germline V gene, CDR1 is MGHRA and CDR2 is YSYEKL. The CDR3 spells CASSPTTGTGFGYTF. CDR3 DNA sequence: TGCGCCAGCAGCCCCACTACAGGGACAGGGTTTGGCTACACCTTC.

This clone has a single count. The J gene is TRBJ2-6, the V gene TRBV5-4, with D maybe TRBD1 (6 bases). This CDR3 contains 17 residues. V dropped 3 bases and J dropped 4 bases, with 17 bases sitting between them. Germline lookup yields CDR1 SGHNT and CDR2 YYREEE (reference sequence). CDR3 in DNA: TGTGCCAGCAGCTCACCCAGGGGTGGGACCGGGGCCAACGTCCTGACTTTC. Its translation: CASSSPRGGTGANVLTF.

This chain joins TRBV18 and TRBJ1-1, with D perhaps matching TRBD1 (5 bases). CDR3 length equals 13 residues. Trimming shortened V by 2 bases and J by 1 base, and 5 bases separated the two germline ends. Per the germline V gene, CDR1 is KGHSH and CDR2 is LQKENI. As DNA, the CDR3 is TGTGCCAGCTCACCAACAGGGAACACTGAAGCTTTCTTT. Its translation is CASSPTGNTEAFF.